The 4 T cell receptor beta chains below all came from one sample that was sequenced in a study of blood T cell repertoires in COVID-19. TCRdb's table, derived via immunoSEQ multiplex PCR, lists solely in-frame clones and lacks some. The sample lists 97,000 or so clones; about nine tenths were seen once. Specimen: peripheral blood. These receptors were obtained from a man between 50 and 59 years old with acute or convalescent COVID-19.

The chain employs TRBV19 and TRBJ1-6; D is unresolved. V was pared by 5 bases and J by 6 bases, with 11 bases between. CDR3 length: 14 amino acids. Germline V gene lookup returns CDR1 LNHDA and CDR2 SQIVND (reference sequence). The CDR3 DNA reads TGTGCCAGTAGTCTCCAGCGTGTTAATTCACCCCTCCACTTT. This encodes CASSLQRVNSPLHF.

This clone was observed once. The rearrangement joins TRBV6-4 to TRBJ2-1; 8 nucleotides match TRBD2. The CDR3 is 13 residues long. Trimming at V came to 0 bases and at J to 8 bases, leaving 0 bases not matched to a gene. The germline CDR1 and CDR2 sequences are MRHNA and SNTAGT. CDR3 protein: CASSDSGRDEQFF. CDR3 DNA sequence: TGTGCCAGCAGTGACTCCGGGAGGGATGAGCAGTTCTTC.

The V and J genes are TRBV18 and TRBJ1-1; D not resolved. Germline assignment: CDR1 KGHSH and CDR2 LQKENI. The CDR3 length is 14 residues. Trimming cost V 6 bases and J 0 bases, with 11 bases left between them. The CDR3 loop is CASSSSGMNTEAFF. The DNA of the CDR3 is TGTGCCAGCTCTTCGTCGGGTATGAACACTGAAGCTTTCTTT.

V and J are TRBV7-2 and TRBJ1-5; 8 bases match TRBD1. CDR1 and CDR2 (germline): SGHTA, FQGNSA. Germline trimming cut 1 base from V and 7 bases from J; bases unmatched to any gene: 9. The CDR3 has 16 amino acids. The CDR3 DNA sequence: TGTGCCAGCAGCTTAGGAAGCAGGGGGCGAGGACAGCCCCAGCATTTT. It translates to CASSLGSRGRGQPQHF.